The T cell receptor (beta chain) described here comes from a study of OX40 agonist ivuxolimab in advanced cancers. Regarding this clone: Antigen specificity is unknown.

Study findings and constraints: At doses 0.1 to 3.0 mg/kg, CD4+ and CD8+ clones expanded.

V shed 0 bases and J shed 5 bases, with 14 bases lying between them. Looked up from germline, CDR1 is SGDLS and CDR2 is YYNGEE. The CDR3 is made up of 15 amino acids. The table came from immunoSEQ multiplex PCR; TCRdb's copy has only in-frame clones and leaves some out. The table includes some 37,000 clones, roughly four fifths detected once. The origin of this receptor is an adult with an advanced solid tumor such as melanoma, head and neck, liver or kidney cancer. Specimen: CD4+ or CD8+ T cells sorted from blood, collected in a trial of the OX40 agonist ivuxolimab. The J gene is TRBJ2-5, the V gene TRBV9; D may be TRBD2 (6 bases). The CDR3 sequence: CASSVALAPWETQYF. Written as DNA, the CDR3 is TGTGCCAGCAGCGTAGCACTAGCCCCTTGGGAGACCCAGTACTTC.